The 23 T cell receptor beta chains below come from one sample, sequenced in a study of blood T cell repertoires in COVID-19. Here immunoSEQ multiplex PCR was the method, and the copy in TCRdb shows in-frame clones only, minus some. The sample yields over 350,000 clones, 75% to 90% seen once. Material: peripheral blood. Source of these receptors: a woman in her 30s with active or convalescent COVID-19.

The V call is TRBV15, the J call TRBJ2-3; D is perhaps TRBD2 (6 bases). Germline CDR1 is LNHNV and CDR2 is YYDKDF (reference sequence). The CDR3 length is 14 residues. Deletions cut 4 bases from V and 2 bases from J, with 10 bases between. DNA for the CDR3: TGTGCCACCAGCACGGGAGAGACCACAGATACGCAGTATTTT. It codes for CATSTGETTDTQYF.

Points on this clone: Other DNA sequences in the same sample also yield this CDR3. The J gene is TRBJ1-5, the V gene TRBV5-5; 9 positions match TRBD1. Germline-derived CDR1 and CDR2 are SGHKS and YYEKEE (reference sequence). The J segment lost 2 bases and the V segment lost 3 bases, leaving 3 bases of the junction unmatched. This CDR3 has 15 residues. Here the CDR3 reads CASSWGQGGNQPQHF. In DNA, the CDR3 is TGTGCCAGCAGCTGGGGACAGGGAGGCAATCAGCCCCAGCATTTT.

A few counts support this clone. The chain combines TRBV19 with TRBJ2-7; D possibly corresponds to TRBD2 (5 bases). This CDR3 comprises 13 residues. Germline lookup yields CDR1 LNHDA and CDR2 SQIVND (reference sequence). The ends were cut back, 4 bases at V and 9 bases at J, with 16 bases in the middle. The CDR3 loop reads CASSSRLAGVQYF. In nucleotides, the CDR3 is TGTGCCAGTAGTAGCAGACTCGCCGGGGTGCAGTACTTC. Looking up the rest from reference TRBV19 and TRBJ2-7 gives the full variable domain: DGGITQSPKYLFRKEGQNVTLSCEQNLNHDAMYWYRQDPGQGLRLIYYSQIVNDFQKGDIAEGYSVSREKKESFPLTVTSAQKNPTAFYLCASSSRLAGVQYFGPGTRLTVT.

The chain joins TRBV6-6 to TRBJ2-3, with D possibly TRBD1 on 6 matching bases. The CDR3 is 15 amino acids. V lost 5 bases and J 6 bases, leaving 18 bases between the germline ends. Germline values: CDR1 MNHNY, CDR2 SVGAGI (reference sequence). This CDR3 reads CASSQQGSFPDTQYF. The CDR3 DNA sequence: TGTGCCAGCAGTCAACAGGGATCTTTCCCGGATACGCAGTATTTT.

This chain joins TRBV3-1 (or the pseudogene TRBV3-2) and TRBJ1-2; 8 bases agree with TRBD1. CDR1 LGHDT and CDR2 YNNKEL come from the germline V gene (reference sequence). The V segment lost 4 bases and the J segment 1 base; nucleotides outside the gene matches: 5. There are 15 residues in the CDR3. The CDR3 reads CASSRQGRDNYGYTF. The CDR3 bases are TGTGCCAGCAGCCGACAGGGGAGGGATAACTATGGCTACACCTTC.

In regard to this clone: Sequence at one end of the junction differs from germline and may be a read error. The chain links TRBV5-1 to TRBJ1-2; TRBD1 agrees at 10 bases. Per germline, CDR1 SGHRS and CDR2 YFSETQ. CDR3 size: 13 residues. CDR3 DNA sequence: TGCGCCGGCAGACAGGGGGCAGGTCATGGCTACACCTTC. Translated: CAGRQGAGHGYTF.

V and J are TRBV27 and TRBJ1-2, with D possibly TRBD1 on 6 matching bases. Germline V gives CDR1 MNHEY, CDR2 SMNVEV (reference sequence). The CDR3 is 14 residues long. The germline V and J ends were trimmed by 0 bases and 2 bases, with 7 bases remaining between them. The CDR3 spells CASSLSQGNYGYTF. CDR3 nucleotide sequence: TGTGCCAGCAGTTTATCACAGGGAAACTATGGCTACACCTTC.

The chain combines TRBV6-5 with TRBJ1-1; the match to TRBD1 covers 8 bases. V shed 7 bases and J 4 bases; nucleotides not matched to a gene: 5. Germline V lookup: CDR1 MNHEY, CDR2 SVGAGI. The CDR3 runs to 13 residues. CDR3 amino acids: CASTITGGTEAFF. DNA of the CDR3: TGTGCCAGCACCATTACAGGGGGCACTGAAGCTTTCTTT.

This clone showed up just once. The rearrangement uses TRBV12-3 or TRBV12-4 and TRBJ2-7; D might be TRBD2 (6 bases). The CDR3 loop spans 13 amino acids. The V and J ends lost 6 bases and 7 bases respectively, with 16 bases between them. The CDR3 protein is CASSPTIRGEQYF. The CDR3 DNA reads as TGTGCCAGCAGCCCGACGATCCGGGGGGAGCAGTACTTC.

The gene calls are TRBV18 and TRBJ2-1; no firm D call. The V gene lost 6 bases and the J gene lost 9 bases, with 15 bases spanning the gap. The germline V gene has CDR1 KGHSH and CDR2 LQKENI. The CDR3 runs 13 residues. The CDR3 sequence: CASSPGPLAEQFF. The DNA of the CDR3 is TGTGCCAGCTCCCCAGGCCCCTTGGCTGAGCAGTTCTTC. Using reference TRBV18 and TRBJ2-1 for the parts outside the CDR3, the full variable domain is NAGVMQNPRHLVRRRGQEARLRCSPMKGHSHVYWYRQLPEEGLKFMVYLQKENIIDESGMPKERFSAEFPKEGPSILRIQQVVRGDSAAYFCASSPGPLAEQFFGPGTRLTVL.

The chain employs TRBV20-1 and TRBJ1-4; D remains ambiguous. The V end was cut by 3 bases, the J end by 8 bases, with 13 bases between. This CDR3 comprises 13 residues. Per the germline V gene, CDR1 is DFQATT and CDR2 is SNEGSKA (reference sequence). The CDR3 DNA sequence: TGCAGTGCTAGTGGCACGGCGGGGGAAAAACTGTTTTTT. Residues: CSASGTAGEKLFF.

The genes are TRBV5-1 and TRBJ2-7; D gene unclear. V was clipped by 0 bases and J by 2 bases, with 9 bases between them. The germline V gene has CDR1 SGHRS and CDR2 YFSETQ. This CDR3 has 14 amino acids. CDR3 in DNA: TGCGCCAGCAGCTTGGCCGGCGGAGCCTACGAGCAGTACTTC. Protein sequence: CASSLAGGAYEQYF.

The chain has TRBV5-4 and TRBJ1-2; perhaps TRBD1 as D (6 bases). Germline assignment: CDR1 SGHNT and CDR2 YYREEE (reference sequence). The germline V and J ends were trimmed by 4 bases and 7 bases, with 14 bases remaining between them. The CDR3 spans 13 residues. The DNA for the CDR3 is TGTGCCAGCAGCCTGACGGGGGGCAGTGGCTACACCTTC. Its translation is CASSLTGGSGYTF.

This clone was observed a single time. The chain couples TRBV7-9 to TRBJ2-3, with TRBD2 as a possible D gene (6 bases). V was pared by 2 bases and J by 6 bases, with 21 bases between. The V gene's germline CDR1 is SEHNR and CDR2 FQNEAQ (reference sequence). This CDR3 region has 17 residues. The CDR3 is CASSLSPGTPSIDTQYF. The DNA of the CDR3 is TGTGCCAGCAGCTTATCCCCCGGGACTCCGTCCATTGATACGCAGTATTTT.

This rearrangement joins TRBV18 to TRBJ1-2; TRBD1 matches at 9 bases. CDR3 length equals 16 residues. Germline values: CDR1 KGHSH, CDR2 LQKENI. With 3 bases clipped from V and 5 bases from J, the junction kept 10 bases outside the gene matches. Here the CDR3 DNA reads TGTGCCAGCTCACCCGGACAGGGGCCCACCCTATATGGCTACACCTTC. Its translation: CASSPGQGPTLYGYTF.

CDR3 in amino acids: CASSGSAQGVEVYGYTF. Here the CDR3 DNA reads TGTGCCAGCAGTGGTTCGGCCCAGGGGGTTGAGGTTTATGGCTACACCTTC. The rearrangement uses TRBV6-1 and TRBJ1-2; 7 bases fit TRBD1. Germline V gene sequence: CDR1 MNHNS, CDR2 SASEGT. Losses at the gene ends were 4 bases for V and 5 bases for J; bases not matched to a gene: 16. The CDR3 is made up of 17 amino acids.

This chain links TRBV11-2 with TRBJ2-1; the D gene is possibly TRBD2 (6 bases). The CDR3 has 12 residues. The germline V gene has CDR1 SGHAT and CDR2 FQNNGV. Trimming took off 5 bases at V and 8 bases at J, with 10 bases between the two ends. The DNA of the CDR3 is TGTGCCAGCAGCCCGCCGGGGGATGAGCAGTTCTTC. Translating gives CASSPPGDEQFF. The variable domain in full, completed from reference TRBV11-2 and TRBJ2-1, reads EAGVAQSPRYKIIEKRQSVAFWCNPISGHATLYWYQQILGQGPKLLIQFQNNGVVDDSQLPKDRFSAERLKGVDSTLKIQPAKLEDSAVYLCASSPPGDEQFFGPGTRLTVL.

CDR3 protein: CSASWLAGGSSYNEQFF. The DNA for the CDR3 is TGCAGTGCTAGTTGGCTAGCGGGCGGCAGCTCCTACAATGAGCAGTTCTTC. The chain joins TRBV20-1 to TRBJ2-1; 8 positions agree with TRBD2. Per the germline V gene, CDR1 is DFQATT and CDR2 is SNEGSKA (reference sequence). The V and J ends lost 3 bases and 0 bases, in that order; junction bases with no gene match: 10. CDR3 size: 17 residues.

This clone was observed once. Given the absence of the conserved phenylalanine or tryptophan at the CDR3 end, a read error is likely. Because the CDR3's place on the DNA is in doubt, the DNA is left out and the CDR3 is given as listed by TCRdb. The rearrangement links TRBV21-1 to TRBJ1-4. TRBV21-1 is a listed pseudogene. Termini included, the CDR3 measures 9 amino acids. CDR3 amino acids: CASDSDQAS.

The chain is built from TRBV18 and TRBJ1-2, with 9 nucleotides matching TRBD1. There are 14 residues in the CDR3. Germline CDR1 reads KGHSH; CDR2 reads LQKENI. V lost 8 bases, J lost 7 bases, and 11 bases stayed unmatched. CDR3 in amino acids: CASTIEQGAVGYTF. The CDR3 nucleotides are TGTGCCAGCACGATCGAACAGGGGGCAGTTGGCTACACCTTC.

The DNA of the CDR3 is TGCGCCAGCAGCCAAGTCTCCGGGACAGGTTCACCCCTCCACTTT. Translating gives CASSQVSGTGSPLHF. The chain has TRBV4-1 and TRBJ1-6, with 8 nucleotides matching TRBD1. CDR3 length equals 15 residues. Germline V lookup: CDR1 MGHRA, CDR2 YSYEKL. Unmatched junction bases numbered 5, after V lost 1 base and J lost 9 bases.

This sequence joins TRBV7-5 and TRBJ1-6. TRBV7-5 is tagged as a pseudogene. CDR3 length: 17 amino acids. The CDR3 sequence: CVRSLESRGGGNSPLHF. CDR3 nucleotides: TGTGTCAGAAGCTTAGAATCTCGGGGTGGCGGGAATTCACCCCTCCACTTT.

V gene TRBV5-4 combines with J gene TRBJ1-4, with a possible D match to TRBD1 (6 bases). The germline V and J ends were trimmed by 1 base and 8 bases, with 9 bases remaining between them. Germline CDR1 and CDR2: SGHNT and YYREEE (reference sequence). The CDR3 totals 13 residues. The CDR3 nucleotides read TGTGCCAGCAGCTTGAGGGGGAGCGAAAAACTGTTTTTT. Its protein is CASSLRGSEKLFF.